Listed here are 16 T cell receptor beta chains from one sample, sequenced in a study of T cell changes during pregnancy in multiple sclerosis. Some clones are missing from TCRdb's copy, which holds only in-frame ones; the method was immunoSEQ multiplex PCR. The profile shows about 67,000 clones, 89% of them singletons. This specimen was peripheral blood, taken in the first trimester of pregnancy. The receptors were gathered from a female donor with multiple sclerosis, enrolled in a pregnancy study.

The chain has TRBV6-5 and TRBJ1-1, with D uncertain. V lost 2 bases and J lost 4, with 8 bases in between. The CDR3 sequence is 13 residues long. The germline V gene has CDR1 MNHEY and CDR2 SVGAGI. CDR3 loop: CASSYGEFTEAFF. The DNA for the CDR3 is TGTGCCAGCAGTTACGGAGAGTTCACTGAAGCTTTCTTT.

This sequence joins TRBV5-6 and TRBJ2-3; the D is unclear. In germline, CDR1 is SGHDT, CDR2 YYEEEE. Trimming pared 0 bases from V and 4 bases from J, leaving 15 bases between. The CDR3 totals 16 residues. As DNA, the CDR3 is TGTGCCAGCAGCTTGGTAGGAATACACTATCCAGATACGCAGTATTTT. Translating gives CASSLVGIHYPDTQYF.

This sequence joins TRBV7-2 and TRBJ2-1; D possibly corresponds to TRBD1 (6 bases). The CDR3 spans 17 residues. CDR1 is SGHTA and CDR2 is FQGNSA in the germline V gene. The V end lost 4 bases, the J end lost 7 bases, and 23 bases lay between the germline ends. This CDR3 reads CASSSAEGHYQGNEQFF. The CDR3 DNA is TGTGCCAGCAGCTCGGCCGAGGGACACTACCAGGGGAATGAGCAGTTCTTC. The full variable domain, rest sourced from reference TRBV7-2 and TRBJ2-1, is GAGVSQSPSNKVTEKGKDVELRCDPISGHTALYWYRQSLGQGLEFLIYFQGNSAPDKSGLPSDRFSAERTGGSVSTLTIQRTQQEDSAVYLCASSSAEGHYQGNEQFFGPGTRLTVL.

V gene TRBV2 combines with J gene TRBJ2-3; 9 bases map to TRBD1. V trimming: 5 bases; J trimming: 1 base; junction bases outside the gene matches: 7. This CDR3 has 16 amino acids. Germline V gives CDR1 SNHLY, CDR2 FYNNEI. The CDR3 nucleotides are TGTGCCAGCAGTTCCAGGACAGGGGCCGGCACAGATACGCAGTATTTT. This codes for CASSSRTGAGTDTQYF. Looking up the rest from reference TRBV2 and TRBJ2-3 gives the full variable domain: EPEVTQTPSHQVTQMGQEVILRCVPISNHLYFYWYRQILGQKVEFLVSFYNNEISEKSEIFDDQFSVERPDGSNFTLKIRSTKLEDSAMYFCASSSRTGAGTDTQYFGPGTRLTVL.

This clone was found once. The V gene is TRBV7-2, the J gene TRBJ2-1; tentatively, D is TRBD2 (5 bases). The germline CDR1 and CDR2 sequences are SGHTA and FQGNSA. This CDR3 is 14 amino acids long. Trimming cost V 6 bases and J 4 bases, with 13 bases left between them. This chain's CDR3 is CASSHRGEYNEQFF. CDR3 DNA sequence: TGTGCCAGCAGTCATCGGGGAGAATACAATGAGCAGTTCTTC.

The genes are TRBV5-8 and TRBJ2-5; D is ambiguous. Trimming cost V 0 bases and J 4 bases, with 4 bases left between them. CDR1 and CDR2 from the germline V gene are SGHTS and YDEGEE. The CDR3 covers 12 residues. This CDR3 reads CASSLAGETQYF. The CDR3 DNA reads TGTGCCAGCAGCTTGGCGGGAGAGACCCAGTACTTC.

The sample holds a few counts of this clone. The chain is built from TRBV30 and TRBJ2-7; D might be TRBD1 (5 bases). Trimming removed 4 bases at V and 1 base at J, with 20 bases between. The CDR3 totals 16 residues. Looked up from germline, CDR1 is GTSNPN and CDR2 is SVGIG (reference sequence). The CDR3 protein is CAWNVAGLKKSYEQYF. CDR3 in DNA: TGTGCCTGGAATGTGGCAGGGTTGAAAAAGTCCTACGAGCAGTACTTC.

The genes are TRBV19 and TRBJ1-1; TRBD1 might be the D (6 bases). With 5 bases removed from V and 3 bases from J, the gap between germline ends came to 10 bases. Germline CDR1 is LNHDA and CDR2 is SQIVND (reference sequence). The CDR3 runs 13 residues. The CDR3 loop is CASSPQGYTEAFF. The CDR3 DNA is TGTGCCAGTAGTCCACAGGGATACACTGAAGCTTTCTTT.

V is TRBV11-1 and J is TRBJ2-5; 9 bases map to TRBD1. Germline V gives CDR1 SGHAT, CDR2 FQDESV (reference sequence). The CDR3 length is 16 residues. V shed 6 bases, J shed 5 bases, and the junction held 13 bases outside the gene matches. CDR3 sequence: CASRPPGQGSTETQYF. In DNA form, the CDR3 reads TGTGCCAGCAGACCACCGGGACAGGGTTCTACGGAGACCCAGTACTTC.

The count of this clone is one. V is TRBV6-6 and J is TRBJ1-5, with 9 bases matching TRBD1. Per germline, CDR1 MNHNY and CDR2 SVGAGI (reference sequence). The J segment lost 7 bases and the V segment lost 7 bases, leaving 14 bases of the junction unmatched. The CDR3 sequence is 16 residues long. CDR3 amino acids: CASTFKPGQGVQPQHF. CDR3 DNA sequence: TGTGCCAGCACTTTCAAACCGGGACAGGGAGTACAGCCCCAGCATTTT.

The CDR3 sequence: CASSLAWRGEHNTDTQYF. The CDR3 region has the DNA TGCGCCAGCAGCTTGGCGTGGCGCGGGGAACACAACACAGATACGCAGTATTTT. The chain is built from TRBV5-1 and TRBJ2-3, with a possible D match to TRBD2 (6 bases). The CDR3 extends over 18 amino acids. V shed 0 bases and J shed 2 bases, with 19 bases lying between them. Per germline, CDR1 SGHRS and CDR2 YFSETQ.

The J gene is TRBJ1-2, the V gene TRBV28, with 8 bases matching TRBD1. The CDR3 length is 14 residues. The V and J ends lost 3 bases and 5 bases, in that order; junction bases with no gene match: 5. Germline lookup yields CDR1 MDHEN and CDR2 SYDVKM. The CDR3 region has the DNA TGTGCCAGCAGTTTTTCAGGGGGCAATTATGGCTACACCTTC. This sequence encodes CASSFSGGNYGYTF.

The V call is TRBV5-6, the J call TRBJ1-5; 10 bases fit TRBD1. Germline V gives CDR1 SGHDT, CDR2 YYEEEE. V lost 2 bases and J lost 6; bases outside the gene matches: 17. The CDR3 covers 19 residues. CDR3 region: CASSFSLVGTGVGAQPQHF. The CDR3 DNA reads TGTGCCAGCAGCTTTTCTCTCGTCGGGACAGGGGTTGGAGCTCAGCCCCAGCATTTT.

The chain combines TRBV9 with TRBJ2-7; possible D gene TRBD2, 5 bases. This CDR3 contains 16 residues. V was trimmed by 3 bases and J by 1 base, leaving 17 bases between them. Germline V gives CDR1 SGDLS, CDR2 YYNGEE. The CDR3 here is CASSARPATGSYEQYF. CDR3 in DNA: TGTGCCAGCAGCGCTCGACCGGCAACGGGATCCTACGAGCAGTACTTC. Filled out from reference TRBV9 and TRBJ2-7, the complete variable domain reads DSGVTQTPKHLITATGQRVTLRCSPRSGDLSVYWYQQSLDQGLQFLIQYYNGEERAKGNILERFSAQQFPDLHSELNLSSLELGDSALYFCASSARPATGSYEQYFGPGTRLTVT.

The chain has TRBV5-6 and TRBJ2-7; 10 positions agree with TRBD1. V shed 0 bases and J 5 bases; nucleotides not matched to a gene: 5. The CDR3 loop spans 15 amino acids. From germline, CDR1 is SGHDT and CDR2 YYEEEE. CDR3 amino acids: CASSLAMTGGHEQYF. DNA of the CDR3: TGTGCCAGCAGCTTGGCGATGACAGGGGGCCACGAGCAGTACTTC.

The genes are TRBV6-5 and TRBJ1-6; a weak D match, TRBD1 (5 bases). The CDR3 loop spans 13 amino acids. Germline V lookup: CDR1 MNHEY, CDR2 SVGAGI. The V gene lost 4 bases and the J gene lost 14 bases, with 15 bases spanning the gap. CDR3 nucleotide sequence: TGTGCCAGCAGTTCGTACAGGTTTAAAACCCTCCACTTT. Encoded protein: CASSSYRFKTLHF.